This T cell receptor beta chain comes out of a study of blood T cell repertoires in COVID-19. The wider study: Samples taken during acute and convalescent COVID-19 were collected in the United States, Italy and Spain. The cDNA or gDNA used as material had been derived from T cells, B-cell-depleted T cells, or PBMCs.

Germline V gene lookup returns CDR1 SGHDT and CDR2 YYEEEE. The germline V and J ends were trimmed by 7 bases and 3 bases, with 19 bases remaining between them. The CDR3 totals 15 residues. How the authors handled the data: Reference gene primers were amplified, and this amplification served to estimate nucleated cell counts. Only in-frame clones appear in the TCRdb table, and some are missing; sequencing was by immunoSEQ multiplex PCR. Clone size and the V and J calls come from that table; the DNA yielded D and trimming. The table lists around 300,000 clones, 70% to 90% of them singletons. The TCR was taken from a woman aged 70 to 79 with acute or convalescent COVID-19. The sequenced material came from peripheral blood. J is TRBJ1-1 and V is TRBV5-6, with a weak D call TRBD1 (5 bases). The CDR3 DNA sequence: TGTGCCAGCCAGACAAAAGGTAAAGGGGACACTGAAGCTTTCTTT. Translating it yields CASQTKGKGDTEAFF.